Following are 18 T cell receptor beta chains from one sample sequenced in a study of T cell repertoires in cytomegalovirus infection. TCRdb itself ran the reads through MiXCR, one entry per CDR3 protein. The repertoire has about 110,000 distinct CDR3 sequences, around 31% of them found once; the top ten carry about 81%. The antigens of these receptors remain unknown. This specimen consisted of CD8+ T cells from cultured PBMCs, obtained from culture after CMV antigen stimulation. All receptors come from a human donor in good health (CMV status not recorded). Some clones in this sample may be carry-over from other donors' samples.

The chain is built from TRBV6-5 and TRBJ2-7; 7 positions agree with TRBD1. Germline lookup yields CDR1 MNHEY and CDR2 SVGAGI. The CDR3 runs to 17 residues. J lost 5 bases, V lost 6 bases, and 19 bases had no gene match. The CDR3 bases are TGTGCCAGCAGAAGTTACCTAACGCCACAGGGGTCAGACGAGCAGTACTTC. Translation gives CASRSYLTPQGSDEQYF.

The chain couples TRBV11-2 to TRBJ1-1; D call uncertain. Germline values: CDR1 SGHAT, CDR2 FQNNGV. V lost 5 bases and J 1 base, leaving 11 bases between the germline ends. The CDR3 spans 14 residues. CDR3 residues: CASSPENPNTEAFF. For the CDR3, the DNA is TGTGCCAGCAGCCCGGAAAATCCGAACACTGAAGCTTTCTTT.

The rearrangement joins TRBV7-4 to TRBJ1-1; D call uncertain. V lost 6 bases and J 3 bases, leaving 23 bases between the germline ends. The CDR3 totals 17 residues. Germline CDR1 is SGHVT and CDR2 is SQSDAQ. For the CDR3, the DNA is TGTGCCAGCAGACCCCCCCTCCGGGCCCGATTGGACACTGAAGCTTTCTTT. It yields the protein CASRPPLRARLDTEAFF.

There are a few counts of this clonotype. The V and J genes are TRBV11-2 and TRBJ2-3; D unresolved. This CDR3 is 12 amino acids long. Germline V gene data show CDR1 as SGHAT and CDR2 as FQNNGV. Trimming took off 2 bases at V and 6 bases at J, with 6 bases between the two ends. CDR3 nucleotides: TGTGCCAGCAGCTTAATGGTCGATACGCAGTATTTT. Encoded protein: CASSLMVDTQYF.

This clonotype occurred a few times. The chain is built from TRBV7-9 and TRBJ2-6; D may be TRBD1 (5 bases). The CDR3 totals 16 residues. V dropped 2 bases and J dropped 2 bases, with 10 bases sitting between them. In germline, CDR1 is SEHNR, CDR2 FQNEAQ (reference sequence). This chain's CDR3 is CASSLQGSTGANVLTF. In DNA form, the CDR3 reads TGTGCCAGCAGCTTACAGGGTTCTACTGGGGCCAACGTCCTGACTTTC.

This sequence joins TRBV10-3 and TRBJ2-5; unclear D gene. The CDR3 is 13 amino acids. Germline CDR1 is ENHRY and CDR2 is SYGVKD. V dropped 3 bases and J dropped 0 bases, with 5 bases sitting between them. CDR3 amino acids: CAISDKYQETQYF. The CDR3 DNA reads TGTGCCATCAGTGATAAGTACCAAGAGACCCAGTACTTC.

The V gene is TRBV19, the J gene TRBJ2-7; no firm D call. Germline CDR1 is LNHDA and CDR2 is SQIVND (reference sequence). Trimming pared 0 bases from V and 3 bases from J, leaving 15 bases between. The CDR3 sequence is 16 residues long. The CDR3 DNA sequence: TGTGCCAGTAGTATAGATGGTAGAGTTGGCGTCTACGAGCAGTACTTC. Protein product: CASSIDGRVGVYEQYF. The variable domain in full, completed from reference TRBV19 and TRBJ2-7, reads DGGITQSPKYLFRKEGQNVTLSCEQNLNHDAMYWYRQDPGQGLRLIYYSQIVNDFQKGDIAEGYSVSREKKESFPLTVTSAQKNPTAFYLCASSIDGRVGVYEQYFGPGTRLTVT.

This rearrangement joins TRBV4-1 to TRBJ1-3; no reliable D call. V lost 0 bases and J 0 bases, leaving 9 bases between the germline ends. CDR3 size: 16 residues. Germline CDR1 and CDR2: MGHRA and YSYEKL. DNA of the CDR3: TGCGCCAGCAGCCAAGATGGGGTGGGCTCTGGAAACACCATATATTTT. This codes for CASSQDGVGSGNTIYF.

This chain links TRBV2 with TRBJ2-1; unclear D gene. V lost 7 bases and J 3 bases, leaving 7 bases between the germline ends. Germline V gives CDR1 SNHLY, CDR2 FYNNEI. This CDR3 is built from 12 residues. The CDR3 loop is CASTRNYNEQFF. DNA of the CDR3: TGTGCCAGCACAAGGAACTACAATGAGCAGTTCTTC.

The chain recombines TRBV14 with TRBJ2-3; the D is unclear. Trimming removed 3 bases at V and 0 bases at J, with 10 bases between. The CDR3 is 15 residues long. Germline values: CDR1 SGHDN, CDR2 FVKESK. The CDR3 DNA reads TGTGCCAGCAGCCATGACAACCCTAGCACAGATACGCAGTATTTT. Translation: CASSHDNPSTDTQYF.

There are a few counts of this clonotype. V usage is TRBV6-1 and J usage is TRBJ2-5; 10 bases are shared with TRBD2. The V gene end was trimmed by 5 bases and the J gene end by 1 base; junction bases not matched to a gene: 4. CDR3 length equals 15 residues. The germline V gene has CDR1 MNHNS and CDR2 SASEGT. The CDR3 bases are TGTGCCAGCAGTTCTAGCGGGGGATTCCAAGAGACCCAGTACTTC. This translates into CASSSSGGFQETQYF.

CDR3 amino acids: CASSQGQGTTEAFF. The CDR3 nucleotides are TGCGCCAGCAGCCAGGGACAGGGGACCACTGAAGCTTTCTTT. The chain combines TRBV4-1 with TRBJ1-1; 10 positions match TRBD1. The CDR3 is 14 amino acids. Germline CDR1 and CDR2: MGHRA and YSYEKL. The V gene end was trimmed by 3 bases and the J gene end by 4 bases; junction bases not matched to a gene: 2.

The sample holds a few counts of this clonotype. The V call is TRBV27, the J call TRBJ2-2; 7 bases match TRBD1. CDR1 is MNHEY and CDR2 is SMNVEV in the germline V gene (reference sequence). This CDR3 is 14 amino acids long. J lost 4 bases, V lost 4 bases, and 3 bases had no gene match. The CDR3: CASSWDSLTGELFF. Here the CDR3 DNA reads TGTGCCAGCAGTTGGGACAGTCTCACCGGGGAGCTGTTTTTT.

The genes are TRBV7-8 and TRBJ2-7; no clear D gene. This CDR3 is built from 15 residues. Germline V gene sequence: CDR1 SGHVS, CDR2 FQNEAQ. Trimming took off 1 base at V and 2 bases at J, with 12 bases between the two ends. CDR3: CASSLERWRTYEQYF. The CDR3 DNA reads as TGTGCCAGCAGCTTAGAACGTTGGCGGACCTACGAGCAGTACTTC.

This clonotype came up a few times. CDR3 sequence reads: CASSPYERPDTQYF. The CDR3 coding sequence is TGTGCCAGCAGCCCCTACGAACGTCCGGATACGCAGTATTTT. The rearrangement joins TRBV12-3 or TRBV12-4 to TRBJ2-3, with D uncertain. The CDR3 is 14 amino acids. V was shortened by 6 bases and J by 6 bases, with 16 bases between the two germline ends.

The V and J genes are TRBV20-1 and TRBJ2-4, with 9 bases identical to TRBD1. The germline CDR1 and CDR2 sequences are DFQATT and SNEGSKA (reference sequence). The V gene end was trimmed by 6 bases and the J gene end by 7 bases; junction bases not matched to a gene: 10. The CDR3 has 14 residues. This CDR3 reads CSAMGQGGDNIQYF. The CDR3, as DNA: TGCAGTGCAATGGGACAGGGTGGGGACAACATTCAGTACTTC.

A few counts support this clonotype. This chain links TRBV12-3 or TRBV12-4 with TRBJ2-2; perhaps TRBD2 as D (6 bases). The CDR3 sequence is 15 residues long. The ends were cut back, 7 bases at V and 7 bases at J, with 19 bases in the middle. CDR3 nucleotide sequence: TGTGCCAGCACCTTTGGGGGGATAGGGGTCGGGGAGCTGTTTTTT. It translates to CASTFGGIGVGELFF.

The rearrangement uses TRBV6-6 and TRBJ1-3, with 8 bases lining up with TRBD1. V lost 1 base and J lost 2; bases outside the gene matches: 7. Germline values: CDR1 MNHNY, CDR2 SVGAGI (reference sequence). The CDR3 sequence is 17 residues long. The CDR3 DNA is TGTGCCAGCAGTTACTTACCCGCGACAGGGGCTGGAAACACCATATATTTT. Its protein is CASSYLPATGAGNTIYF.